The entry that follows covers one T cell receptor (beta chain) sequence. The data derive from a study of T-cell reconstitution after alpha-beta-depleted transplantation in children. Unique molecular identifiers were used to barcode this TCRbeta library. Using its own MiXCR run on the PCR reads, TCRdb lists one record per CDR3 protein. The top ten hold 3.3% of the sample, which has about 540,000 distinct CDR3 sequences, about 16% seen once. Germline CDR1 and CDR2: SGHAT and FQNNGV. The CDR3 contains 14 residues. V lost 1 base, J lost 11 bases, and 6 bases stayed unmatched. This sequence joins TRBV11-2 and TRBJ2-1, with TRBD2 matching 9 bases. This clonotype was obtained from a human donor who donated a stem cell graft to a child with acute lymphoblastic leukemia. The specimen was PBMCs from the stem cell graft donor, collected from the stem cell graft. Written as DNA, the CDR3 is TGTGCCAGCAGCTTAGTAGCGGGAGTAAGTAAGCAGTTCTTC. Amino acid sequence: CASSLVAGVSKQFF.